The source of this T cell receptor (beta chain) is a study of vaccination effects on CD4 cells after COVID-19. Study as a whole: It was with approximately 9.6 IU/ml IL-2 and approximately 10 ug/ml peptides that under 2.5 million PBMC per well were cultured.

CD4+ T cells were isolated after around 10 days of culture. Participants were vaccinated with two doses of either the BNT162b2 or mRNA-1273 vaccine. IL-2 medium supplanted half the medium on days 3 and 7. The data were produced by immunoSEQ multiplex PCR, yet TCRdb's version contains in-frame clones alone and is incomplete. The repertoire holds tens of thousands of clones, with roughly 73% as singletons. Notes on this clone: Its target is unknown.

Germline lookup yields CDR1 GTSNPN and CDR2 SVGIG (reference sequence). The ends were cut back, 0 bases at V and 4 bases at J, with 12 bases in the middle. This CDR3 contains 14 residues. This receptor was obtained from a human donor who received a COVID-19 vaccine. The chain links TRBV30 to TRBJ1-2; TRBD1 might be the D (5 bases). The material was CD4+ T cells from PBMCs cultured without peptide, obtained after COVID-19 vaccination. The CDR3 nucleotides are TGTGCCTGGAGTGTAGTCGCAGGGACCTATGGCTACACCTTC. Translating gives CAWSVVAGTYGYTF.